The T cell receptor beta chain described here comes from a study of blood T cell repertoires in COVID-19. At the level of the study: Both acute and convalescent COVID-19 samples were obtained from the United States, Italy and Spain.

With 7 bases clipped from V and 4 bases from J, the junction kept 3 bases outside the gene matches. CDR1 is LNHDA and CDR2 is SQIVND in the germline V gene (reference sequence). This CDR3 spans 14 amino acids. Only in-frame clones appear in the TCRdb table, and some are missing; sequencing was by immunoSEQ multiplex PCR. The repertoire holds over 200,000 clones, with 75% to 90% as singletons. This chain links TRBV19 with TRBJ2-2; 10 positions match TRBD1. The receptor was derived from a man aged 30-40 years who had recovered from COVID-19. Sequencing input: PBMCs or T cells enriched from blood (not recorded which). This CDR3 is CASTWTGGTGELFF. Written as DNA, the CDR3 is TGTGCCAGTACTTGGACAGGGGGCACCGGGGAGCTGTTTTTT.